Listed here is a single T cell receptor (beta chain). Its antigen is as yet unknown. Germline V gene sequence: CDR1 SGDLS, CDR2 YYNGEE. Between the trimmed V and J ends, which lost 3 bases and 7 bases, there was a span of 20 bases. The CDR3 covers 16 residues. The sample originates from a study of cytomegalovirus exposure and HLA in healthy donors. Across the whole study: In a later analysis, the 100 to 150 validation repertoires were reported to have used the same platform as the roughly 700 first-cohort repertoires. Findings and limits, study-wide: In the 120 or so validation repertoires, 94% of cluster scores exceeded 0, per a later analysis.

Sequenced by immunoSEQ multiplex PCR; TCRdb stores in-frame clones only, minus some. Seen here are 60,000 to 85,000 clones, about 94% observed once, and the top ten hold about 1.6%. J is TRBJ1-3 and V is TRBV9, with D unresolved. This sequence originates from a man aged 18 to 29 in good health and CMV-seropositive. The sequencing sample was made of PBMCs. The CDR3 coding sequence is TGTGCCAGCAGCGCCCGTACGTGGGAAGGGAGGAACACCATATATTTT. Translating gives CASSARTWEGRNTIYF.